Below, 24 T cell receptor beta chains from the same sample are listed, as sequenced in a study of blood T cell repertoires in COVID-19. Sequencing was performed with immunoSEQ multiplex PCR; in TCRdb, only in-frame clones are kept and a portion is missing. This sample has under 80,000 clones, with about 87% found just once. The sequenced material came from peripheral blood. The source of these receptors is an older man with acute or convalescent COVID-19.

J is TRBJ1-2 and V is TRBV7-3, with D perhaps TRBD1 (5 bases). V lost 5 bases to trimming and J lost 6 bases, with 16 bases between them. Germline values: CDR1 SGHTA, CDR2 FQGTGA. The CDR3 length is 14 residues. The CDR3 sequence is CASSLPRGENGYTF. Here the CDR3 DNA reads TGTGCCAGCAGCCTACCACGGGGGGAGAATGGCTACACCTTC.

The gene calls are TRBV5-1 and TRBJ2-3, with a possible D match to TRBD2 (6 bases). CDR1 is SGHRS and CDR2 is YFSETQ in the germline V gene. Deletions cut 2 bases from V and 4 bases from J, with 11 bases between. The CDR3 extends over 14 amino acids. The CDR3, as DNA: TGCGCCAGCAGCTTCGGAGGGCTTGCAGATACGCAGTATTTT. It yields the protein CASSFGGLADTQYF.

The chain is built from TRBV25-1 and TRBJ2-1; D is perhaps TRBD2 (6 bases). There are 16 residues in the CDR3. Germline V gene lookup returns CDR1 MGHDK and CDR2 SYGVNS. With 4 bases removed from V and 0 bases from J, the gap between germline ends came to 13 bases. CDR3 residues: CASSGGGASSYNEQFF. In DNA form, the CDR3 reads TGTGCCAGCAGTGGCGGCGGGGCCAGCTCCTACAATGAGCAGTTCTTC.

This clone showed up just a few times. The chain combines TRBV9 with TRBJ2-2; no definite D call. CDR1 is SGDLS and CDR2 is YYNGEE in the germline V gene. V gave up 0 bases and J gave up 4 bases, with 7 bases separating them. The CDR3 covers 14 residues. Here the CDR3 DNA reads TGTGCCAGCAGCGTAGATGGCCCCACCGGGGAGCTGTTTTTT. This encodes CASSVDGPTGELFF.

This rearrangement joins TRBV5-1 to TRBJ1-6; a weak D match, TRBD1 (5 bases). From germline, CDR1 is SGHRS and CDR2 YFSETQ. The V end lost 0 bases, the J end lost 9 bases, and 19 bases lay between the germline ends. The CDR3 is made up of 17 amino acids. In DNA, the CDR3 is TGCGCCAGCAGCTTGGAACCCGCAGGGTTGGAAGGTTCACCCCTCCACTTT. Residues: CASSLEPAGLEGSPLHF.

J is TRBJ2-7 and V is TRBV19, with 11 nucleotides matching TRBD1. CDR1 LNHDA and CDR2 SQIVND come from the germline V gene (reference sequence). V lost 9 bases and J lost 6; bases outside the gene matches: 4. The CDR3 has 12 amino acids. The CDR3 here is CASAGTGGEQYF. The DNA for the CDR3 is TGTGCCAGCGCCGGGACAGGGGGCGAGCAGTACTTC.

The chain recombines TRBV7-8 with TRBJ1-3; a possible D gene is TRBD1 (6 bases). With 5 bases removed from V and 1 base from J, the gap between germline ends came to 15 bases. This CDR3 comprises 16 residues. In germline, CDR1 is SGHVS, CDR2 FQNEAQ. The CDR3 region is CASSKRQVVSGNTIYF. DNA of the CDR3: TGTGCCAGCAGCAAGCGACAGGTTGTATCTGGAAACACCATATATTTT.

V and J are TRBV15 and TRBJ1-5; D might be TRBD1 (6 bases). This CDR3 is built from 22 residues. Trimming cost V 2 bases and J 0 bases, with 29 bases left between them. The V gene's germline CDR1 is LNHNV and CDR2 YYDKDF (reference sequence). The CDR3 bases are TGTGCCACCAGCAGATCTAAGCAACAGGGAAGATATCGCGGAGGTAGCAATCAGCCCCAGCATTTT. As protein: CATSRSKQQGRYRGGSNQPQHF.

This clone turned up a few times. CDR3 residues: CASSGRPGLAGTDTQYF. CDR3 coding DNA: TGCGCCAGCAGCGGGAGACCGGGACTAGCGGGCACAGATACGCAGTATTTT. The chain has TRBV5-1 and TRBJ2-3; 11 bases agree with TRBD2. This CDR3 region has 17 residues. Trimming took 4 bases from V and 1 from J; bases not matched to a gene: 8. The germline V gene has CDR1 SGHRS and CDR2 YFSETQ. The variable domain in full, completed from reference TRBV5-1 and TRBJ2-3, reads KAGVTQTPRYLIKTRGQQVTLSCSPISGHRSVSWYQQTPGQGLQFLFEYFSETQRNKGNFPGRFSGRQFSNSRSEMNVSTLELGDSALYLCASSGRPGLAGTDTQYFGPGTRLTVL.

The chain joins TRBV11-2 to TRBJ2-3; D is unresolved. With 3 bases removed from V and 1 base from J, the gap between germline ends came to 8 bases. Germline loops: CDR1 SGHAT, CDR2 FQNNGV. CDR3 length equals 14 residues. CDR3 residues: CASSFTGRTDTQYF. For the CDR3, the DNA is TGTGCCAGCAGCTTTACCGGTCGCACAGATACGCAGTATTTT. The whole variable domain, remainder taken from reference TRBV11-2 and TRBJ2-3, is EAGVAQSPRYKIIEKRQSVAFWCNPISGHATLYWYQQILGQGPKLLIQFQNNGVVDDSQLPKDRFSAERLKGVDSTLKIQPAKLEDSAVYLCASSFTGRTDTQYFGPGTRLTVL.

The chain uses TRBV6-2 or TRBV6-3 and TRBJ2-2; 11 bases map to TRBD2. Germline V gene data show CDR1 as MNHEY and CDR2 as SVGEGT. Losses at the gene ends were 8 bases for V and 4 bases for J; bases not matched to a gene: 6. There are 15 residues in the CDR3. The CDR3 sequence: CASGSSGGTTGELFF. The CDR3 DNA follows: TGTGCCAGCGGTTCTAGCGGGGGGACCACCGGGGAGCTGTTTTTT.

J is TRBJ2-7 and V is TRBV6-1; D might be TRBD2 (6 bases). The germline gives CDR1 MNHNS, CDR2 SASEGT. V was clipped by 3 bases and J by 6 bases, with 18 bases between them. This CDR3 is built from 15 residues. For the CDR3, the DNA is TGTGCCAGCAGTGAGACCATCTGGGAGGTGGGCGAGCAGTACTTC. It specifies CASSETIWEVGEQYF.

This clone showed up just once. This rearrangement joins TRBV15 to TRBJ2-5; 8 bases match TRBD1. The CDR3 contains 15 residues. Germline V gives CDR1 LNHNV, CDR2 YYDKDF (reference sequence). V lost 1 base, J lost 5 bases, and 6 bases stayed unmatched. The CDR3 nucleotides are TGTGCCACCAGCAGAGGTTCAGGGGGCCAGGAGACCCAGTACTTC. This translates into CATSRGSGGQETQYF.

This clone was counted a single time. The chain employs TRBV10-2 and TRBJ2-2; D is perhaps TRBD1 (5 bases). This CDR3 has 13 residues. V shed 5 bases and J shed 7 bases, with 11 bases lying between them. Germline CDR1 and CDR2: WSHSY and SAAADI. The CDR3 region has the DNA TGCGCCAGCAGTTCTCAGGGAAACGGGGAGCTGTTTTTT. Its protein product is CASSSQGNGELFF.

The genes are TRBV19 and TRBJ1-2; D gene uncertain. Germline V gives CDR1 LNHDA, CDR2 SQIVND (reference sequence). With 3 bases removed from V and 4 bases from J, the gap between germline ends came to 6 bases. The CDR3 runs 12 residues. The CDR3 nucleotides read TGTGCCAGTAGTATCCCCTTCTATGGCTACACCTTC. Translation: CASSIPFYGYTF.

The V call is TRBV10-1, the J call TRBJ2-1, with D possibly TRBD1 on 6 matching bases. This CDR3 has 16 amino acids. Trimming removed 0 bases from V and 6 bases from J, with 15 bases in between. Germline V CDR1 and CDR2: WNHNN, SYGVQD (reference sequence). The CDR3 sequence is CASSESRNLQGNEQFF. CDR3 sequence (DNA): TGCGCCAGCAGTGAGTCGAGGAACCTACAGGGCAATGAGCAGTTCTTC.

The J gene is TRBJ2-1, the V gene TRBV19; 14 nucleotides align to TRBD2. The J segment lost 6 bases and the V segment lost 6 bases, leaving 4 bases of the junction unmatched. Germline V gives CDR1 LNHDA, CDR2 SQIVND (reference sequence). The CDR3 spans 15 residues. The CDR3, as DNA: TGTGCCAGTAGCAGCGGACTAGCGGGAGGCAATGAGCAGTTCTTC. This translates into CASSSGLAGGNEQFF.

The chain has TRBV3-1 (or the pseudogene TRBV3-2) and TRBJ1-3, with 7 bases matching TRBD1. This CDR3 spans 17 amino acids. Germline lookup yields CDR1 LGHDT and CDR2 YNNKEL (reference sequence). V shed 7 bases and J 0 bases; nucleotides not matched to a gene: 12. CDR3 nucleotide sequence: TGTGCCAGCACCACTGGACAGGCCCAATACTCTGGAAACACCATATATTTT. Translated, it gives CASTTGQAQYSGNTIYF.

The chain joins TRBV5-5 to TRBJ1-3, with unresolved D. Trimming stripped 0 bases from V and 0 bases from J, with 7 bases between. CDR3 length equals 15 residues. Germline CDR1 reads SGHKS; CDR2 reads YYEKEE (reference sequence). CDR3 sequence: CASSLAPGSGNTIYF. The CDR3 coding sequence is TGTGCCAGCAGCTTGGCCCCGGGCTCTGGAAACACCATATATTTT.

This chain joins TRBV5-1 and TRBJ1-1, with D tentatively TRBD1 (6 bases). Germline-derived CDR1 and CDR2 are SGHRS and YFSETQ. Trimming cost V 4 bases and J 3 bases, with 10 bases left between them. This CDR3 has 13 amino acids. In DNA, the CDR3 is TGCGCCAGCAGCCGTAGACAGGACACTGAAGCTTTCTTT. Translated, it gives CASSRRQDTEAFF.

V usage is TRBV4-1 and J usage is TRBJ2-1; 14 bases match TRBD2. Trimming cost V 2 bases and J 10 bases; bases outside gene matches: 7. CDR1 MGHRA and CDR2 YSYEKL come from the germline V gene. The CDR3 has 16 residues. CDR3 region: CASSQLGLAGGQEQFF. As DNA, the CDR3 is TGCGCCAGCAGCCAACTCGGACTAGCGGGAGGTCAGGAGCAGTTCTTC.

The chain employs TRBV4-1 and TRBJ2-7, with 9 bases fitting TRBD2. CDR1 is MGHRA and CDR2 is YSYEKL in the germline V gene. V was pared by 1 base and J by 4 bases, with 11 bases of the junction left unmatched. There are 17 residues in the CDR3. The CDR3 DNA reads TGCGCCAGCAGCCAAGGACTAGCGGCGGGTAGTGGGTACGAGCAGTACTTC. It codes for CASSQGLAAGSGYEQYF.

The rearrangement joins TRBV18 to TRBJ2-7; TRBD1 agrees at 7 bases. The CDR3 is 15 residues long. With V trimmed by 2 bases and J by 0 bases, 4 bases remained unmatched. CDR1 KGHSH and CDR2 LQKENI come from the germline V gene. The CDR3 here is CASSPRQGDSYEQYF. Written as DNA, the CDR3 is TGTGCCAGCTCACCAAGACAGGGTGACTCCTACGAGCAGTACTTC.

The CDR3 DNA reads as TGTGCCAGCAGCCGAAAGACAGGGGGTCCCAACTATGGCTACACCTTC. It is translated as CASSRKTGGPNYGYTF. The chain uses TRBV7-8 and TRBJ1-2; 9 positions match TRBD1. The CDR3 consists of 16 residues. Germline loops: CDR1 SGHVS, CDR2 FQNEAQ. The V gene end was trimmed by 5 bases and the J gene end by 2 bases; junction bases not matched to a gene: 9.